This T cell receptor beta chain was identified in a study of T-cell memory formation after mild COVID-19. Across the whole study: TCR clusters were mostly confined to one donor each. The study's findings and limits: CD4+ contracting clones were found mainly in CM and EM, and CD8+ ones in EMRA. In pre-infection memory, a portion of responding clones appeared, which suggested that cross-reactive memory joined.

This CDR3 spans 13 amino acids. The germline gives CDR1 SNHLY, CDR2 FYNNEI. Trimming pared 6 bases from V and 4 bases from J, leaving 10 bases between. This clonotype has just a few counts. Antigen specificity is unknown. Constant-segment primers served in 5'RACE that generated TCR alpha and TCR beta cDNA libraries bearing sample barcodes and UMIs. Each CDR3 protein gets one entry after TCRdb re-called the 5' RACE reads with MiXCR. The sample consists of under 550,000 distinct CDR3 sequences, 15% to 20% of them appearing once. The rearrangement uses TRBV2 and TRBJ1-5; TRBD1 is a possible D gene (5 bases). The sample was PBMCs or a T cell subset sorted from them (not recorded which). The TCR was taken from an adult woman who had mild COVID-19 (a few samples of this study predate the infection). Cell type and time point are not known. The CDR3 DNA reads as TGTGCCAGCAGAAGGGACTGGAATCAGCCCCAGCATTTT. It translates to CASRRDWNQPQHF.